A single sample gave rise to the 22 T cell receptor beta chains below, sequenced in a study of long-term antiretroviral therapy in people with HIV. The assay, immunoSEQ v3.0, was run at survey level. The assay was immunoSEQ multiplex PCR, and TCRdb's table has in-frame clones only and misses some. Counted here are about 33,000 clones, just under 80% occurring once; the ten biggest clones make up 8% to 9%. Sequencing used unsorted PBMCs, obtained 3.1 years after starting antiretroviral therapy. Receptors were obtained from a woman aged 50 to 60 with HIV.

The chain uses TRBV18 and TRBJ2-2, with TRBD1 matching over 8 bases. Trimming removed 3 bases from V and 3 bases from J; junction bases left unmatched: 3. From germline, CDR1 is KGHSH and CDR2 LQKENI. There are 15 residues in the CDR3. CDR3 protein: CASSPRGRDTGELFF. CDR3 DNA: TGTGCCAGCTCACCCAGGGGGCGAGACACCGGGGAGCTGTTTTTT.

CDR3 nucleotides: TGTGCCAGCAGCACGAATCCCACATTTCGGGAGCTGTTTTTT. The encoded protein is CASSTNPTFRELFF. The chain combines TRBV6-1 with TRBJ2-2; D uncertain. CDR1 and CDR2 from the germline V gene are MNHNS and SASEGT. This CDR3 spans 14 amino acids. V was cut by 6 bases and J by 9 bases, with 17 bases left in between.

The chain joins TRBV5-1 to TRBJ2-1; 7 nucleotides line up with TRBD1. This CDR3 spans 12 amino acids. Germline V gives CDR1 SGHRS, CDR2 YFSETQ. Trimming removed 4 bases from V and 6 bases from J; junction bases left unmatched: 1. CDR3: CASSGDSNEQFF. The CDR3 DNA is TGCGCCAGCAGCGGGGACAGCAATGAGCAGTTCTTC.

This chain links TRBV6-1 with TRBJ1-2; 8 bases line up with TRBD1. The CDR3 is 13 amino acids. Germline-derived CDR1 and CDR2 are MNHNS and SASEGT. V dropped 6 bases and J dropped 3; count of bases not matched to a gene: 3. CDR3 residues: CASRLTGDYGYTF. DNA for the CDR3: TGTGCCAGCAGATTGACAGGGGACTATGGCTACACCTTC.

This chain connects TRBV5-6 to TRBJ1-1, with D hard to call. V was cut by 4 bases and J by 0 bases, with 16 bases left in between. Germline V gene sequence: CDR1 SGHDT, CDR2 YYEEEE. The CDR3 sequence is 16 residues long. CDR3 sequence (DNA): TGTGCCAGCAGCCCGCCTAAGAGTTTCATGAACACTGAAGCTTTCTTT. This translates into CASSPPKSFMNTEAFF.

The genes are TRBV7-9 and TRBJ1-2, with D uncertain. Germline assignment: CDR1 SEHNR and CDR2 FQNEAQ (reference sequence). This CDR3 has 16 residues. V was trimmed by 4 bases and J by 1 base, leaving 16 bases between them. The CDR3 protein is CASSWAQVWDNYGYTF. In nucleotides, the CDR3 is TGTGCCAGCAGCTGGGCCCAGGTTTGGGATAACTATGGCTACACCTTC.

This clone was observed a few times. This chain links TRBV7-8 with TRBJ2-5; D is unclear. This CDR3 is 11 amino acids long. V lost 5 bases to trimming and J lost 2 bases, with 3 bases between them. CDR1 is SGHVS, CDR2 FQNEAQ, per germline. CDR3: CASSGQETQYF. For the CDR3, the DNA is TGTGCCAGCAGCGGTCAAGAGACCCAGTACTTC.

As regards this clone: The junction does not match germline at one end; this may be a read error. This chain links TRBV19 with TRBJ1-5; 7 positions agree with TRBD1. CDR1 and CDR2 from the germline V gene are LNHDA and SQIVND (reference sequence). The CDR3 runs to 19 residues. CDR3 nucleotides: TGTGCCAGTAGTGTAGACCGGGACAGAGGGCTAGTGGGCAATCAGCCCCAGCATTTT. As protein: CASSVDRDRGLVGNQPQHF.

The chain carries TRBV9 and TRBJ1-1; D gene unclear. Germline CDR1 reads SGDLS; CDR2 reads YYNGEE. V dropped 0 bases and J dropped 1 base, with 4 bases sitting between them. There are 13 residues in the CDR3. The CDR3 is CASSVAGNTEAFF. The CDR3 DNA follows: TGTGCCAGCAGCGTAGCAGGGAACACTGAAGCTTTCTTT.

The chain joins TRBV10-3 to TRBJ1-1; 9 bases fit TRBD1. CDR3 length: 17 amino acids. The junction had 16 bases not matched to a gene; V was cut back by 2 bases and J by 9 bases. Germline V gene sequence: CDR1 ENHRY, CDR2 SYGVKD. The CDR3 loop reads CAISEPQGAGEFSQAFF. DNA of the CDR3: TGTGCCATCAGTGAGCCACAGGGGGCCGGAGAGTTTTCCCAAGCTTTCTTT.

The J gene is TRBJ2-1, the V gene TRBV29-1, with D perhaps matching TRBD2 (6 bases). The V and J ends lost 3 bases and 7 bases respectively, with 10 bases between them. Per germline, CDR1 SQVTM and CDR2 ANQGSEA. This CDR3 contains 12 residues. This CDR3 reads CSVDVRENEQFF. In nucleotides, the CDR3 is TGCAGCGTTGATGTTCGGGAGAATGAGCAGTTCTTC.

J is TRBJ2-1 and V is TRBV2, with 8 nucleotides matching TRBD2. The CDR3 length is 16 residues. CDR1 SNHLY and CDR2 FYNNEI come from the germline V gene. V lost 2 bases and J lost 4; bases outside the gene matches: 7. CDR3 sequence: CASSEREGLGYNEQFF. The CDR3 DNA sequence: TGTGCCAGCAGTGAACGGGAGGGGCTGGGATACAATGAGCAGTTCTTC.

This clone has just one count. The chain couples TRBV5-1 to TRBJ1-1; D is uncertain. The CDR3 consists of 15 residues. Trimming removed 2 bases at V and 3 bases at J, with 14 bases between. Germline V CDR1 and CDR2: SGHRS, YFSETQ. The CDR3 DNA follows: TGCGCCAGCAGCTTTGGCAGCCCCGGGGACACTGAAGCTTTCTTT. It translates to CASSFGSPGDTEAFF.

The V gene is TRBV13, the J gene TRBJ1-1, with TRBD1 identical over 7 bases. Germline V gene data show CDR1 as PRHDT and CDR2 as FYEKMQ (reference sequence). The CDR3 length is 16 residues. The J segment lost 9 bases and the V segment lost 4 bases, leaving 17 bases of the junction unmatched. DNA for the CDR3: TGTGCCAGCAGCTCCGCCGACAGGGACAGTCTTCAGAAAGCTTTCTTT. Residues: CASSSADRDSLQKAFF.

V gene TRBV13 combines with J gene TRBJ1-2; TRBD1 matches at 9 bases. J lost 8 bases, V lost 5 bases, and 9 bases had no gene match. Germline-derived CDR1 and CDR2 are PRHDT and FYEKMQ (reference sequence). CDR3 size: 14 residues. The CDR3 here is CASSPSETGGGYTF. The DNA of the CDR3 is TGTGCCAGCAGCCCGTCCGAGACAGGGGGGGGCTACACCTTC.

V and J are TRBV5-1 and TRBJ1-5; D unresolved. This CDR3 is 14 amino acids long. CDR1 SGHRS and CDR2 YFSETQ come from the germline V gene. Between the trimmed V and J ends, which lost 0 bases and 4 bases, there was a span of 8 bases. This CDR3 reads CASSLGAGNQPQHF. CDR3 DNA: TGCGCCAGCAGCTTGGGGGCGGGGAATCAGCCCCAGCATTTT.

The CDR3 DNA reads TGTGCCAGCAGTTTGGTCCCCGACAATGAGCAGTTCTTC. As protein: CASSLVPDNEQFF. The chain couples TRBV28 to TRBJ2-1, with D uncertain. Trimming left V 3 bases short and J 5 bases short, with 8 bases between. This CDR3 spans 13 amino acids. Germline lookup yields CDR1 MDHEN and CDR2 SYDVKM.

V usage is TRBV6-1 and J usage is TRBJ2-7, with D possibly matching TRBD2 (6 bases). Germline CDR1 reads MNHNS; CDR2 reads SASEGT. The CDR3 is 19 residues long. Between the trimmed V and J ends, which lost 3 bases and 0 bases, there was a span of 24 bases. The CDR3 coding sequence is TGTGCCAGCAGTGACAACCTGGGACTTCGCAGGACCGACTCCTACGAGCAGTACGTC. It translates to CASSDNLGLRRTDSYEQYV.

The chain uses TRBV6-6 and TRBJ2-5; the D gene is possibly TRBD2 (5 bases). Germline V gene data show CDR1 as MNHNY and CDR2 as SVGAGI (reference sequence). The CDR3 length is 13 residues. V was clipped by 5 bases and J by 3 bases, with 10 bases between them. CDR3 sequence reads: CASSRGPKETQYF. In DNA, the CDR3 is TGTGCCAGCAGTCGGGGTCCAAAAGAGACCCAGTACTTC.

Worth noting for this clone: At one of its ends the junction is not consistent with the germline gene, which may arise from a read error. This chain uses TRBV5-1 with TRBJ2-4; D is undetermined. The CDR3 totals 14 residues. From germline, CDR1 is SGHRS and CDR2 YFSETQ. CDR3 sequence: CASSLSRSENIQYF. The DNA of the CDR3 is TGCGCCAGCAGCTTGTCTCGGTCGGAAAACATCCAGTACTTC.

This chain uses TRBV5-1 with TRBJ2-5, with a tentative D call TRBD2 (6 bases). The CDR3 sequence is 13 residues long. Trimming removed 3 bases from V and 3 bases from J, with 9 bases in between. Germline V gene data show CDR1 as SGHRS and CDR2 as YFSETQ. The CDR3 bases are TGCGCCAGCAGCTCGGGACTCGAAGAGACCCAGTACTTC. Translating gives CASSSGLEETQYF.

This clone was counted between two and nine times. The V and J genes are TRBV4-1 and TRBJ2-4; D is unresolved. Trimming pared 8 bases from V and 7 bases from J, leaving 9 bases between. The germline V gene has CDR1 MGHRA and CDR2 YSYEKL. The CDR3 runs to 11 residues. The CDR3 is CASSQDNIQYF. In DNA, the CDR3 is TGCGCCAGCTCCCAAGACAACATTCAGTACTTC.